The count of the clone carrying this TCR beta chain is one. Its antigen is unidentified. The sample comes from a study of shared clonotypes between healthy human individuals. Findings of the study overall: The study found lower generation probabilities in non-shared clonotypes than in those shared by all four donors. Read depth was anticipated to influence clonotype sharing among donors.

CD45RO-negative, CCR7-selected cells formed the naive CD8 fraction, which excluded terminally differentiated effector memory CD45RA+ cells. In the authors' workflow: ImmunoSEQ yielded junction-only sequences lacking quality scores, so filtering differed. Clones were sequenced by immunoSEQ multiplex PCR, and TCRdb holds only the in-frame ones, with some missing. V and J calls and clone size come straight from that table; D and trimming were deduced from the DNA. The data show roughly 2.1 million clones, approximately 94% seen once. Sequenced material: naive CD8+ T cells from PBMCs. The receptor's source is a young man in good health. Some clones in this sample may be carry-over from other donors' samples.

CDR3 in DNA: TGTGCCAGCTCAGCGTGGGACTTGACTAACTACGAGCAGTACTTC. Translation gives CASSAWDLTNYEQYF. The rearrangement links TRBV18 to TRBJ2-7, with a possible D match to TRBD2 (6 bases). The germline V and J ends were trimmed by 5 bases and 3 bases, with 17 bases remaining between them. The germline gives CDR1 KGHSH, CDR2 LQKENI. The CDR3 is 15 residues long.